A single sample gave rise to the 13 T cell receptor beta chains below, sequenced in a study of early T cells in non-severe SARS-CoV-2 infection. TCRdb called the 5' RACE reads again in MiXCR, with one record for every CDR3 protein. The table records more than 50,000 distinct CDR3 sequences, roughly 13% of them present only once. Source: whole blood, taken at baseline. The receptors stem from an adult who was a healthcare worker with PCR-confirmed SARS-CoV-2 infection or an uninfected control (not recorded which).

This clonotype turned up a few times. This chain joins TRBV4-3 and TRBJ2-5, with 8 bases matching TRBD1. CDR1 and CDR2 (germline): LGHNA, YSLEER. CDR3 size: 14 residues. Trimming cost V 4 bases and J 4 bases; bases outside gene matches: 5. The chain's CDR3 is CASSLDRGRETQYF. The DNA for the CDR3 is TGCGCCAGCAGCCTCGACAGGGGACGAGAGACCCAGTACTTC.

Ten or more counts support this clonotype. The chain employs TRBV6-4 and TRBJ2-3; TRBD2 matches 8 bases. The CDR3 runs 15 residues. J lost 1 base, V lost 8 bases, and 8 bases had no gene match. The germline V gene encodes CDR1 MRHNA and CDR2 SNTAGT. CDR3 protein: CASALQAGGTDTQYF. The CDR3 nucleotides are TGTGCCAGCGCCCTACAAGCGGGGGGCACAGATACGCAGTATTTT.

This clonotype was recorded at least ten times. The chain links TRBV7-9 to TRBJ2-7; perhaps TRBD2 as D (6 bases). The germline V gene encodes CDR1 SEHNR and CDR2 FQNEAQ (reference sequence). CDR3 length equals 15 residues. Between the trimmed V and J ends, which lost 0 bases and 4 bases, there was a span of 13 bases. The CDR3 DNA is TGTGCCAGCAGCTTAGCGGGAGGTCTTCTTTACGAGCAGTACTTC. Translation: CASSLAGGLLYEQYF.

The gene calls are TRBV20-1 and TRBJ2-1, with a weak D call TRBD2 (5 bases). Deletions cut 4 bases from V and 4 bases from J, with 17 bases between. The germline CDR1 and CDR2 sequences are DFQATT and SNEGSKA (reference sequence). This CDR3 has 15 amino acids. In DNA, the CDR3 is TGCAGTGCTACCCGGGGAGCGTCCGCGTACAATGAGCAGTTCTTC. This codes for CSATRGASAYNEQFF.

The chain couples TRBV2 to TRBJ2-5; D not certain. The CDR3 consists of 14 residues. Trimming stripped 5 bases from V and 0 bases from J, with 10 bases between. Germline V gene lookup returns CDR1 SNHLY and CDR2 FYNNEI. The CDR3 DNA reads as TGTGCCAGCAGTTTCTGGGCCAACCAAGAGACCCAGTACTTC. Its protein product is CASSFWANQETQYF. Using reference TRBV2 and TRBJ2-5 for the parts outside the CDR3, the full variable domain is EPEVTQTPSHQVTQMGQEVILRCVPISNHLYFYWYRQILGQKVEFLVSFYNNEISEKSEIFDDQFSVERPDGSNFTLKIRSTKLEDSAMYFCASSFWANQETQYFGPGTRLLVL.

This clonotype was detected only a few times. The chain uses TRBV20-1 and TRBJ2-1; 8 bases line up with TRBD2. The CDR3 runs 16 residues. CDR1 is DFQATT, CDR2 SNEGSKA, per germline (reference sequence). Trimming took 6 bases from V and 6 from J; bases not matched to a gene: 16. The DNA for the CDR3 is TGCAGTGCGATCCACCCAGCGGGAGCACGCACCAATGAGCAGTTCTTC. This codes for CSAIHPAGARTNEQFF.

This clonotype occurred a few times. The chain joins TRBV7-2 to TRBJ2-3, with 9 bases aligning to TRBD2. The CDR3 covers 15 residues. J was trimmed by 0 bases and V by 3 bases; bases with no gene match: 1. The germline V gene encodes CDR1 SGHTA and CDR2 FQGNSA. Here the CDR3 reads CASSLTSGSTDTQYF. CDR3 sequence (DNA): TGTGCCAGCAGCTTGACTAGCGGCAGCACAGATACGCAGTATTTT.

This clonotype was counted a few times. The chain carries TRBV28 and TRBJ2-2; D is unclear. Germline CDR1 is MDHEN and CDR2 is SYDVKM. Trimming took 3 bases from V and 3 from J, leaving 5 bases between them. The CDR3 totals 13 residues. As DNA, the CDR3 is TGTGCCAGCAGTTTTGGGTACACCGGGGAGCTGTTTTTT. Its protein is CASSFGYTGELFF.

This clonotype was observed a few times. This chain joins TRBV9 and TRBJ1-6; D not resolved. V shed 1 base and J shed 8 bases, with 13 bases lying between them. Germline V CDR1 and CDR2: SGDLS, YYNGEE. CDR3 length: 15 amino acids. The CDR3 DNA reads as TGTGCCAGCAGCGTATTACAAGGGATAGATTCACCCCTCCACTTT. It is translated as CASSVLQGIDSPLHF.

This clonotype was recorded a few times. The V call is TRBV10-2, the J call TRBJ2-1; D not resolved. This CDR3 has 13 amino acids. Trimming took 6 bases from V and 5 from J, leaving 11 bases between them. Per germline, CDR1 WSHSY and CDR2 SAAADI. The CDR3 spells CASSTGRNNEQFF. As DNA, the CDR3 is TGCGCCAGCAGCACCGGACGGAACAATGAGCAGTTCTTC.

V and J are TRBV4-2 and TRBJ1-1; D is unclear. Germline V gene sequence: CDR1 LGHNA, CDR2 YNFKEQ. V lost 6 bases and J lost 5, with 16 bases in between. This CDR3 is built from 14 residues. CDR3 in amino acids: CASRVEQQRTEAFF. Written as DNA, the CDR3 is TGTGCCAGCAGGGTGGAGCAGCAACGGACTGAAGCTTTCTTT.

This clonotype has a count of ten or more. V is TRBV20-1 and J is TRBJ2-7, with D perhaps TRBD1 (7 bases). The CDR3 runs 13 residues. Germline lookup yields CDR1 DFQATT and CDR2 SNEGSKA (reference sequence). The V and J ends lost 5 bases and 5 bases respectively, with 16 bases between them. The CDR3 sequence is CSAQQGRYDEQYF. In nucleotides, the CDR3 is TGCAGTGCTCAACAGGGGAGGTATGACGAGCAGTACTTC.

This clonotype was picked up many times. V is TRBV29-1 and J is TRBJ2-5; D is perhaps TRBD1 or TRBD2 (5 bases each). Trimming took 1 base from V and 2 from J, leaving 14 bases between them. Germline loops: CDR1 SQVTM, CDR2 ANQGSEA. This CDR3 comprises 15 residues. CDR3 DNA sequence: TGCAGCGTTGAAGCGGGGCCTGGGGATCAAGAGACCCAGTACTTC. Translation gives CSVEAGPGDQETQYF.